This TCR beta chain stems from a study of blood T cell repertoires in COVID-19. At the level of the study: From T cells, B-cell-depleted T cells, or PBMCs came the material, which was cDNA or gDNA.

There are 15 residues in the CDR3. The J segment lost 1 base and the V segment lost 5 bases, leaving 5 bases of the junction unmatched. Germline lookup yields CDR1 SGHTS and CDR2 YDEGEE. Each participant's cohort was designated according to participant-reported clinical history. In the original analysis: Estimation of nucleated cell counts relied on the amplification of reference gene primers. TCRdb's copy holds only in-frame clones and misses some; the assay was immunoSEQ multiplex PCR. From that table come the V and J calls and clone size; the DNA was used to work out D and trimming. The repertoire holds over 200,000 clones, with 65% to 85% as singletons.

Sample: PBMCs or T cells enriched from blood (not recorded which). The receptor's source is a woman in her thirties or forties who had recovered from COVID-19. The chain joins TRBV5-8 to TRBJ2-2; TRBD2 agrees at 7 bases. The chain's CDR3 is CASRPGLMNTGELFF. The DNA for the CDR3 is TGTGCCAGCAGACCGGGACTAATGAACACCGGGGAGCTGTTTTTT.